This section outlines one T cell receptor (beta chain) sequence together with its context. Its antigen remains unknown. This entry is derived from a study of T cell responses to AZD1222 COVID-19 vaccine. Across the study: Pooling was applied to second doses at about 4 or about 12 weeks.

Only in-frame clones appear in the TCRdb table, and some are missing; sequencing was by immunoSEQ multiplex PCR. The sample consists of 140,000 to 150,000 clones, around 85% of them appearing once. This CDR3 spans 12 amino acids. V shed 8 bases and J 3 bases; nucleotides not matched to a gene: 4. Germline V lookup: CDR1 SEHNR, CDR2 FQNEAQ (reference sequence). Study-wide findings and caveats: Spike-specific TCR breadth and depth both grew after two AZD1222 doses. The study sampled repertoires only after the peak T cell response.

The chain recombines TRBV7-9 with TRBJ2-7, with 7 bases aligning to TRBD1. This material consisted of peripheral blood, taken on day 0 of AZD1222 vaccination. The sequence came from an adult in good health. CDR3 DNA: TGTGCCAGCGGCCGGGACAGCTACGAGCAGTACTTC. Residues: CASGRDSYEQYF.